This TCR beta chain was recorded in a study of beta chain features in type 1 diabetes. For the study at large: There was similarity between patients and healthy donors in age, gender and cell yields.

This clone turned up a few times. Its antigen is not identified. Study observations and caveats: Over-representation of high TCR-expressing cells was a possible consequence of cDNA sequencing. Moderately but significantly shorter TCRB CDR3s were found in Type 1 diabetes patients in all four CD4+ subsets. Patients' naive, central memory and Treg TCRB repertoires seemed closer to one another than those of healthy donors.

What was sequenced were expressed TCRB transcripts, since all of the isolated RNA had been reverse transcribed. Mean read depth for stem cell-like memory T cell samples was approximately 1.01 million reads. Assay used: immunoSEQ multiplex PCR; TCRdb lists only in-frame clones, some missing. The sample has approximately 20,000 clones, about 50% seen once. In germline, CDR1 is SGHTA, CDR2 FQGNSA. This CDR3 contains 18 residues. The V and J ends lost 3 bases and 2 bases, in that order; junction bases with no gene match: 11. Sequenced material: stem cell memory CD4+ T cells from blood. This receptor was taken from a man between 18 and 29 years old with type 1 diabetes. This chain connects TRBV7-2 to TRBJ2-3; 10 nucleotides agree with TRBD1. The chain's CDR3 is CASSFLLPGQGSTDTQYF. The CDR3 coding sequence is TGTGCCAGCAGCTTCCTCCTTCCGGGACAGGGGTCCACAGATACGCAGTATTTT.